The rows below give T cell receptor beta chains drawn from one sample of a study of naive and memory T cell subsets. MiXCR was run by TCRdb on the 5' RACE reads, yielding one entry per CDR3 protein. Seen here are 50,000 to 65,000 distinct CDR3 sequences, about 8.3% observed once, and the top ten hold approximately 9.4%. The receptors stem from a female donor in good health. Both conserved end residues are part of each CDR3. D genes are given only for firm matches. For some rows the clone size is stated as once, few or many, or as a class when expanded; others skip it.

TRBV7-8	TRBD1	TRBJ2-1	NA	CASSPGQVIDEQFF	TGTGCCAGCAGTCCGGGACAGGTTATCGATGAGCAGTTCTTC
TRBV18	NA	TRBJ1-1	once	CASSPIQTMNTEAFF	TGTGCCAGCTCACCAATCCAGACCATGAACACTGAAGCTTTCTTT
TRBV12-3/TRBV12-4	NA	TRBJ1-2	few	CASSPRVMGYGYTF	TGTGCCAGCAGCCCCAGGGTGATGGGCTATGGCTACACCTTC
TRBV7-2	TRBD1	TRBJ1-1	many	CASSNYRGQMNTEAFF	TGTGCCAGCAGCAACTACAGGGGTCAGATGAACACTGAAGCTTTCTTT
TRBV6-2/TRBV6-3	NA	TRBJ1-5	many	CASSPLGNQPQHF	TGTGCCAGCAGTCCACTGGGGAATCAGCCCCAGCATTTT
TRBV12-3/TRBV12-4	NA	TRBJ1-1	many	CASSLRDGGVTEAFF	TGTGCCAGCAGTTTAAGGGATGGGGGCGTCACTGAAGCTTTCTTT
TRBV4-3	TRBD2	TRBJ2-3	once	CASSQDRLAGEEDTKYF	TGCGCCAGCAGCCAAGACAGACTAGCGGGGGAGGAGGATACGAAGTATTTT
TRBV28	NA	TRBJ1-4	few	CASSLLQGGNEKLFF	TGTGCCAGCAGTTTATTACAGGGTGGTAATGAAAAACTGTTTTTT
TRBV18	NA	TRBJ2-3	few	CASSPGFSDTQYF	TGTGCCAGCTCACCAGGGTTCAGTGATACGCAGTATTTT
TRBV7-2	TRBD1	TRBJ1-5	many	CASSPRQGAIQPQHF	TGTGCCAGCAGCCCTCGACAGGGGGCGATTCAGCCCCAGCATTTT
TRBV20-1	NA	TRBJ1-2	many	CRALGSNYGYTF	TGCAGGGCTTTAGGGTCTAACTATGGCTACACCTTC
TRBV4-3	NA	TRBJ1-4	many	CASSHASGTIEKLFF	TGCGCCAGCAGCCATGCGTCGGGGACGATTGAAAAACTGTTTTTT
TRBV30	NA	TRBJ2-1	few	CAWSLGLYNEQFF	TGTGCCTGGAGTTTGGGACTCTACAATGAGCAGTTCTTC
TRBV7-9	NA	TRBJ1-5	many	CASGGIDGGSNQPQHF	TGTGCCAGCGGCGGCATCGACGGGGGTAGCAATCAGCCCCAGCATTTT
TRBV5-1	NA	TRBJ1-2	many	CASSLGKQGNYGYTF	TGCGCCAGCAGCTTGGGGAAACAGGGAAACTATGGCTACACCTTC
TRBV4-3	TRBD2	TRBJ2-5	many	CASSQGTSVWETQYF	TGCGCCAGCAGCCAGGGGACTAGCGTGTGGGAGACCCAGTACTTC
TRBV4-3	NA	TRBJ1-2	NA	CASSQDRASYGYTF	TGCGCCAGCAGCCAAGATCGGGCATCCTATGGCTACACCTTC
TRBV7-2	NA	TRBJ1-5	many	CASSHGQRYSNQPQHF	TGTGCCAGCAGCCACGGACAGCGATATAGCAATCAGCCCCAGCATTTT